This T cell receptor beta chain emerged from a study of cytomegalovirus exposure and HLA in healthy donors. Study-level findings and limits: A missense DCLRE1C variant was associated with V- and J-gene trimming of TCR beta chains in a later analysis, and an independent cohort replicated the association. The majority of TCR sequences were rare, yet some public TCRs appeared in many donors. The authors listed approximately 150 TCR beta chains as cytomegalovirus-associated.

60 Vbeta and 13 Jbeta primers were used in PCR. Here immunoSEQ multiplex PCR was the method, and the copy in TCRdb shows in-frame clones only, minus some. Here the sample spans around 50,000 clones, over 70% being singletons. The germline V gene has CDR1 SGHNT and CDR2 YENEEA. The V and J ends lost 6 bases and 2 bases, in that order; junction bases with no gene match: 3. The CDR3 extends over 16 amino acids. Worth noting for this clone: The antigen is undetermined.

The sequencing sample was made of PBMCs. This receptor was obtained from a man under 40 in good health and CMV-seropositive. The chain joins TRBV11-3 to TRBJ2-1; 14 bases map to TRBD2. CDR3 nucleotide sequence: TGTGCCAGCAGTACGGGACTAGCGGGGGCCTACAATGAGCAGTTCTTC. It translates to CASSTGLAGAYNEQFF.